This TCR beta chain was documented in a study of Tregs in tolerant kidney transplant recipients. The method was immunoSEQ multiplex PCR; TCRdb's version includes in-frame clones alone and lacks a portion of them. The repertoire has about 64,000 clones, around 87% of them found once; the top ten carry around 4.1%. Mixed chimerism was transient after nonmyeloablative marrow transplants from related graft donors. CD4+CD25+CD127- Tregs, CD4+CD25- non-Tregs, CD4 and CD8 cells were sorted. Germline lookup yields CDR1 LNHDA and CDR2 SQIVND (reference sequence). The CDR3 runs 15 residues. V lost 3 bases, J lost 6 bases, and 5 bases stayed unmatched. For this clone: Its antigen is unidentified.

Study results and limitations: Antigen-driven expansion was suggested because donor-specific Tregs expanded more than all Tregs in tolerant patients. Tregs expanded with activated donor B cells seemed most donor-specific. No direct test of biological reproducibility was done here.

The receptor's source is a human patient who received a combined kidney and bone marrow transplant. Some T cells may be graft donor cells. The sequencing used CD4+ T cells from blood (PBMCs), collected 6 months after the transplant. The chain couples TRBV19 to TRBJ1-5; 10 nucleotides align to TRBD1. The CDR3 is CASSIEDRGGQPQHF. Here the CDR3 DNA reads TGTGCCAGTAGTATCGAGGACAGGGGGGGTCAGCCCCAGCATTTT.